The 21 T cell receptor beta chains given below trace back to one sample, sequenced in a study of blood T cell repertoires in COVID-19. Produced via immunoSEQ multiplex PCR; TCRdb's table is partial and in-frame only. The sample yields tens of thousands of clones, roughly 80% seen once. Sequenced input: peripheral blood. The origin of the receptors is an elderly woman with active or convalescent COVID-19.

The genes are TRBV19 and TRBJ2-2, with D perhaps matching TRBD2 (5 bases). Germline V gene data show CDR1 as LNHDA and CDR2 as SQIVND (reference sequence). The V and J ends lost 4 bases and 0 bases respectively, with 12 bases between them. This CDR3 comprises 16 residues. CDR3 protein: CASSRRTDSNTGELFF. DNA of the CDR3: TGTGCCAGTAGTAGACGGACGGACTCGAACACCGGGGAGCTGTTTTTT. Supplemented by reference TRBV19 and TRBJ2-2, the full variable domain reads DGGITQSPKYLFRKEGQNVTLSCEQNLNHDAMYWYRQDPGQGLRLIYYSQIVNDFQKGDIAEGYSVSREKKESFPLTVTSAQKNPTAFYLCASSRRTDSNTGELFFGEGSRLTVL.

The chain joins TRBV27 to TRBJ2-1; 11 bases map to TRBD2. Germline loops: CDR1 MNHEY, CDR2 SMNVEV (reference sequence). The V gene end was trimmed by 3 bases and the J gene end by 9 bases; junction bases not matched to a gene: 7. The CDR3 is made up of 15 amino acids. The DNA for the CDR3 is TGTGCCAGCAGTTTTCTCGGCACTAGCGGGAGTGAGCAGTTCTTC. Its translation is CASSFLGTSGSEQFF.

The genes are TRBV12-3 or TRBV12-4 and TRBJ1-3, with unresolved D. CDR3 length equals 12 residues. Trimming removed 11 bases from V and 0 bases from J, with 8 bases in between. The CDR3 protein is CALVGSGNTIYF. The CDR3 DNA follows: TGTGCCCTAGTCGGCTCTGGAAACACCATATATTTT.

The J gene is TRBJ1-1, the V gene TRBV5-1; TRBD1 agrees at 8 bases. The CDR3 consists of 15 residues. Germline CDR1 is SGHRS and CDR2 is YFSETQ. V lost 3 bases, J lost 0 bases, and 4 bases stayed unmatched. CDR3 protein: CASSWDRTMNTEAFF. For the CDR3, the DNA is TGCGCCAGCAGCTGGGACAGGACTATGAACACTGAAGCTTTCTTT.

V usage is TRBV16 and J usage is TRBJ1-4; D remains unclear. Germline CDR1 reads KGHSY; CDR2 reads FQNENV. Deletions cut 0 bases from V and 10 bases from J, with 21 bases between. The CDR3 is made up of 17 amino acids. The CDR3 loop reads CASSQSPEDARRAKLFF. CDR3 coding DNA: TGTGCCAGCAGCCAATCTCCCGAGGACGCCCGGAGGGCAAAACTGTTTTTT.

This clone was counted between two and nine times. The chain carries TRBV18 and TRBJ2-7, with 9 positions matching TRBD1. There are 17 residues in the CDR3. V lost 4 bases to trimming and J lost 2 bases; unmatched junction nucleotides: 12. Germline V lookup: CDR1 KGHSH, CDR2 LQKENI. CDR3 loop: CASSLNGGQGRAYEQYF. CDR3 in DNA: TGTGCCAGCTCACTAAATGGGGGACAGGGAAGGGCCTACGAGCAGTACTTC.

This clone came up once. This sequence joins TRBV19 and TRBJ1-2, with a possible D match to TRBD1 (5 bases). Trimming took off 3 bases at V and 8 bases at J, with 19 bases between the two ends. Germline V gene lookup returns CDR1 LNHDA and CDR2 SQIVND (reference sequence). The CDR3 covers 15 residues. CDR3 loop: CASSMLDSRLRGYTF. The CDR3 coding sequence is TGTGCCAGTAGTATGTTAGACAGCCGCCTTAGGGGCTACACCTTC.

V is TRBV9 and J is TRBJ2-2; no clear D gene. The V gene's germline CDR1 is SGDLS and CDR2 YYNGEE. The CDR3 consists of 14 residues. The ends were cut back, 4 bases at V and 1 base at J, with 8 bases in the middle. The DNA for the CDR3 is TGTGCCAGCAGCCTACTTAGGAACACCGGGGAGCTGTTTTTT. Encoded protein: CASSLLRNTGELFF.

CDR3 sequence reads: CASSSAIQHTEAFF. As DNA, the CDR3 is TGTGCCAGCAGTTCGGCCATACAGCACACTGAAGCTTTCTTT. The V gene is TRBV6-5, the J gene TRBJ1-1, with D hard to call. The V end was cut by 4 bases, the J end by 3 bases, with 12 bases between. Germline V lookup: CDR1 MNHEY, CDR2 SVGAGI. The CDR3 sequence is 14 residues long.

The chain employs TRBV10-3 and TRBJ2-3; D is perhaps TRBD1 (6 bases). The CDR3 contains 15 residues. The ends were cut back, 5 bases at V and 4 bases at J, with 16 bases in the middle. Germline CDR1 is ENHRY and CDR2 is SYGVKD. The CDR3 loop is CAISSQDSTPDTQYF. The CDR3 bases are TGTGCCATCAGTTCACAGGACAGCACTCCAGATACGCAGTATTTT.

The chain uses TRBV27 and TRBJ1-3; no definite D call. The V end lost 1 base, the J end lost 0 bases, and 4 bases lay between the germline ends. Germline V gives CDR1 MNHEY, CDR2 SMNVEV (reference sequence). CDR3 length: 14 amino acids. CDR3 DNA: TGTGCCAGCAGTTTATACTCCTCTGGAAACACCATATATTTT. As protein: CASSLYSSGNTIYF.

As DNA, the CDR3 is TGTGCCAGCAGCCCCGCGGCAAACTATGGCTACACCTTC. Translating gives CASSPAANYGYTF. V and J are TRBV3-1 (or the pseudogene TRBV3-2) and TRBJ1-2; no clear D gene. V gave up 4 bases and J gave up 2 bases, with 8 bases separating them. In germline, CDR1 is LGHDT, CDR2 YNNKEL (reference sequence). The CDR3 runs 13 residues.

The rearrangement uses TRBV25-1 and TRBJ1-1; 7 bases fit TRBD1. The CDR3 runs 16 residues. With 0 bases clipped from V and 1 base from J, the junction kept 5 bases outside the gene matches. From germline, CDR1 is MGHDK and CDR2 SYGVNS. The DNA for the CDR3 is TGTGCCAGCAGTGAATATACGAAGGGGGCGAACACTGAAGCTTTCTTT. Its translation: CASSEYTKGANTEAFF.

This clone has a handful of counts. The rearrangement uses TRBV5-5 and TRBJ1-3, with 9 nucleotides matching TRBD1. The V gene's germline CDR1 is SGHKS and CDR2 YYEKEE (reference sequence). The J segment lost 4 bases and the V segment lost 1 base, leaving 12 bases of the junction unmatched. The CDR3 totals 18 residues. CDR3 amino acids: CASSLTETGGASGNTIYF. In DNA, the CDR3 is TGTGCCAGCAGCTTGACAGAGACAGGGGGTGCATCCGGAAACACCATATATTTT.

This clone turned up a few times. The chain carries TRBV24-1 and TRBJ2-2, with 9 bases lining up with TRBD1. Germline V gene lookup returns CDR1 KGHDR and CDR2 SFDVKD. The J segment lost 2 bases and the V segment lost 4 bases, leaving 4 bases of the junction unmatched. The CDR3 is made up of 16 amino acids. In DNA, the CDR3 is TGTGCCACCAGTGACCCGGGACAGGGAAACACCGGGGAGCTGTTTTTT. It encodes CATSDPGQGNTGELFF.

The chain recombines TRBV30 with TRBJ2-3, with a tentative D call TRBD1 (6 bases). CDR3 size: 16 residues. Germline-derived CDR1 and CDR2 are GTSNPN and SVGIG (reference sequence). V lost 4 bases and J lost 2, with 19 bases in between. This chain's CDR3 is CAWTLGGRQSTDTQYF. CDR3 DNA sequence: TGTGCCTGGACCCTAGGGGGACGGCAGTCCACAGATACGCAGTATTTT.

Regarding this clone: At the DNA level, this CDR3 is encoded by other sequences in the same sample as well. The chain uses TRBV5-1 and TRBJ2-3, with D possibly TRBD2 on 6 matching bases. This CDR3 is 14 amino acids long. Looked up from germline, CDR1 is SGHRS and CDR2 is YFSETQ. The V end lost 1 base, the J end lost 3 bases, and 9 bases lay between the germline ends. CDR3 in amino acids: CASSLLEGTDTQYF. CDR3 bases: TGCGCCAGCAGCTTGTTGGAGGGTACAGATACGCAGTATTTT.

This chain uses TRBV19 with TRBJ1-5, with a possible D match to TRBD1 (6 bases). Trimming pared 5 bases from V and 7 bases from J, leaving 15 bases between. This CDR3 comprises 14 residues. CDR1 is LNHDA, CDR2 SQIVND, per germline (reference sequence). The CDR3 here is CASSSTGQWQPQHF. In DNA form, the CDR3 reads TGTGCCAGTAGTTCAACCGGACAGTGGCAGCCCCAGCATTTT.

This clone was found a few times. This sequence joins TRBV2 and TRBJ2-1; TRBD1 matches 9 bases. The V segment lost 7 bases and the J segment 1 base; nucleotides outside the gene matches: 14. This CDR3 has 18 amino acids. In germline, CDR1 is SNHLY, CDR2 FYNNEI. The chain's CDR3 is CASTGGRQQGASYNEQFF. CDR3 DNA sequence: TGTGCCAGCACCGGGGGGCGACAACAGGGGGCTTCCTACAATGAGCAGTTCTTC. Looking up the rest from reference TRBV2 and TRBJ2-1 gives the full variable domain: EPEVTQTPSHQVTQMGQEVILRCVPISNHLYFYWYRQILGQKVEFLVSFYNNEISEKSEIFDDQFSVERPDGSNFTLKIRSTKLEDSAMYFCASTGGRQQGASYNEQFFGPGTRLTVL.

For the CDR3, the DNA is TGTGCCAGCAGCGTTGGGACAGTTGAGACCCAGTACTTC. This sequence encodes CASSVGTVETQYF. The chain couples TRBV11-2 to TRBJ2-5, with 7 bases that match TRBD1. This CDR3 is built from 13 residues. Germline CDR1 reads SGHAT; CDR2 reads FQNNGV. V was clipped by 5 bases and J by 5 bases; unmatched bases: 5.

The rearrangement links TRBV7-2 to TRBJ2-7; a possible D gene is TRBD1 (5 bases). CDR1 is SGHTA, CDR2 FQGNSA, per germline. With 2 bases removed from V and 5 bases from J, the gap between germline ends came to 16 bases. The CDR3 is 15 amino acids. DNA of the CDR3: TGTGCCAGCAGCTTATTGGGGCACCTCATTCACGAGCAGTACTTC. Translation gives CASSLLGHLIHEQYF.